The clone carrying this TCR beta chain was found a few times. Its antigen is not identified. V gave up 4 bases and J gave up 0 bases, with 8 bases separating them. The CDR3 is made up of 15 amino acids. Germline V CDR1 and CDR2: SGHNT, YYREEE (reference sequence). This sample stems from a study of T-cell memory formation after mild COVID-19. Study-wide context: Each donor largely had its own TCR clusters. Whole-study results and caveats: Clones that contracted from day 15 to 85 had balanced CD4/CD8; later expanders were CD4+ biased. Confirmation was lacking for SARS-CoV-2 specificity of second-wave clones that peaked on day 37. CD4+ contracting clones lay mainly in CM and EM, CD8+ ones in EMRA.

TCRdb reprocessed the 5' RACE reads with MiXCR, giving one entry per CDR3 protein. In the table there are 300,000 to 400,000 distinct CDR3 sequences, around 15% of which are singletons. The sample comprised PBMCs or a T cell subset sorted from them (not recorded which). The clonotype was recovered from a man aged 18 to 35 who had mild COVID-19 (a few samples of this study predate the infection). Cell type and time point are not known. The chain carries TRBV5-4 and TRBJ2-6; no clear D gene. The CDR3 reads CASSLFSSGANVLTF. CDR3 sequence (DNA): TGTGCCAGCAGCCTCTTCTCCTCTGGGGCCAACGTCCTGACTTTC.